This T cell receptor (beta chain) was obtained from a study of beta chain features in type 1 diabetes. Study-wide points: The study found fewer insertions and more deletions at VDJ junctions in type 1 diabetes patients. In every one of the four CD4+ subsets, TCRB CDR3s were moderately but significantly shorter in Type 1 diabetes patients. Shorter templates might be favored by PCR, equally in patients and controls.

This clone was seen a few times. The antigen remains unidentified. Expressed TCRB transcripts were sequenced after all isolated RNA was converted to cDNA. Sequencing used immunoSEQ multiplex PCR; TCRdb keeps in-frame clones, though not all of them. The data hold about 700,000 clones, with 13% observed a single time. Germline CDR1 reads SGHTA; CDR2 reads FQGNSA. CDR3 length equals 16 residues. V was clipped by 1 base and J by 3 bases, with 15 bases between them. This TCR was sampled from a man aged 18-30 years with type 1 diabetes. This rearrangement joins TRBV7-2 to TRBJ2-5; possibly TRBD1 for D (6 bases). Sequenced material: naive CD4+ T cells from blood. CDR3 coding DNA: TGTGCCAGCAGCTTAGTACCTGTCTGGACAGAAGAGACCCAGTACTTC. Amino acid sequence: CASSLVPVWTEETQYF. The variable domain in full, completed from reference TRBV7-2 and TRBJ2-5, reads GAGVSQSPSNKVTEKGKDVELRCDPISGHTALYWYRQSLGQGLEFLIYFQGNSAPDKSGLPSDRFSAERTGGSVSTLTIQRTQQEDSAVYLCASSLVPVWTEETQYFGPGTRLLVL.